This TCR beta chain was captured in a study of blood T cell repertoires in COVID-19. In the study overall: Collection of acute and convalescent COVID-19 samples took place in the United States, Italy and Spain. PBMCs, B-cell-depleted T cells, or T cells were the source of the cDNA or gDNA that made up the material.

Clones were sequenced by immunoSEQ multiplex PCR, and TCRdb holds only the in-frame ones, with some missing. The sample lists 250,000 to 350,000 clones; around 87% were seen once. All enrollees were about 18 to 90 years old and from about 24 US areas. Clinical history reported by participants formed the basis on which cohorts were assigned. Sequencing was performed on PBMCs or T cells enriched from blood (not recorded which). This sequence was found in a woman aged 25 to 39 who had recovered from COVID-19.

The CDR3 DNA reads TGTGCCAGCAGTACGGGACAGAGCACAGATACGCAGTATTTT. Amino acid sequence: CASSTGQSTDTQYF. The gene calls are TRBV2 and TRBJ2-3, with TRBD1 identical over 7 bases. Per the germline V gene, CDR1 is SNHLY and CDR2 is FYNNEI. Losses at the gene ends were 5 bases for V and 0 bases for J; bases not matched to a gene: 2. This CDR3 has 14 residues. Supplemented by reference TRBV2 and TRBJ2-3, the full variable domain reads EPEVTQTPSHQVTQMGQEVILRCVPISNHLYFYWYRQILGQKVEFLVSFYNNEISEKSEIFDDQFSVERPDGSNFTLKIRSTKLEDSAMYFCASSTGQSTDTQYFGPGTRLTVL.